The clone carrying this TCR beta chain showed up just once. At the DNA level, this CDR3 is encoded by other sequences in the same sample as well. This sample stems from a study of blood T cell repertoires in COVID-19. Overall study: Samples representing acute and convalescent COVID-19 were sourced from the United States, Italy and Spain.

Participants came from about 23 US areas, aged roughly 18 to 95 years. The CDR3 extends over 15 amino acids. J was trimmed by 5 bases and V by 0 bases; bases with no gene match: 2. Germline loops: CDR1 LGHNA, CDR2 YSLEER. Only in-frame clones appear in the TCRdb table, and some are missing; sequencing was by immunoSEQ multiplex PCR. This sample carries 150,000 to 200,000 clones, roughly 77% of them seen once, and the ten largest clones take roughly a sixth. The sequence came from a woman aged 50 to 65 with acute COVID-19. The genes are TRBV4-3 and TRBJ2-2; TRBD1 aligns across 8 bases. Specimen: PBMCs or T cells enriched from blood (not recorded which). The CDR3 region is CASSQDGTGTGELFF. CDR3 nucleotides: TGCGCCAGCAGCCAAGATGGGACAGGAACCGGGGAGCTGTTTTTT.